The entry below describes one T cell receptor beta chain. Its binding antigen is unknown. Per-base quality was not reported, and no clone a single base away is much larger than it. V trim: 7 bases; J trim: 6 bases; unmatched bases: 9. CDR1 and CDR2 are drawn from the germline V gene: MNHEY, SVGAGI. The CDR3 spans 14 residues, from the cysteine through the phenylalanine. The CDR3 DNA has 42 bases and is translated from base 1. The data were obtained in a study of blood T cell repertoires in COVID-19 (dated by TCRdb to the early 2020s). The study in broad terms: Samples covering the acute and convalescent phases of COVID-19 were provided by collaborators in the United States, Italy and Spain. The samples were drawn from the first 160 participants of the ongoing ImmuneRACE study and from 1,200 or so subjects provided by 6 global collaborators. The prospective study material was composed of cDNA or gDNA derived from T cells, B-cell-depleted T cells, or PBMCs. The dataset comprised deeply sampled blood TCRbeta repertoires from subjects exposed to, actively infected with, or recovered from COVID-19. Where available, HLA class I and class II types were taken from metadata supplied by the sample provider and were not determined by assay-based typing. Sample metadata almost always included a de-identified subject ID, COVID-19 status, age in years and sex. The repertoires were released in a freely available public database intended as a resource for research on the immune response to SARS-CoV-2. Overall study outcomes, separate from this receptor: How much clinical and demographic metadata was included differed by source and by participant, and the metadata was provided uncurated.

Enrolling through a virtual design, the prospective study's participants ranged in age from roughly 18 to 95 years and lived across roughly 23 United States geographic areas. In the prospective study, participants were assigned to cohorts based on the clinical history participants reported in a screening survey and a study questionnaire. In the prospective study, whole blood, serum and a nasopharyngeal or oropharyngeal swab were collected from each participant by mobile phlebotomists. Additional blood draws and questionnaires over a 2-month period could optionally be provided by prospective study participants. Blood samples from the prospective study were shipped frozen or at room temperature prior to DNA extraction. The immunoSEQ Assay, a bias-controlled multiplex PCR, was used to amplify TCRbeta CDR3 regions from genomic DNA. The published analysis was carried out like this. The number of nucleated cells in each sample was estimated from the amplification of reference gene primers within the assay. Sequence reads were collapsed and filtered to measure the absolute abundance of every unique TCRbeta CDR3 rearrangement. For each sample, productive Simpson clonality was calculated by taking the square root of Simpson's diversity index across productive rearrangements. TCRdb mirrors the immuneACCESS table, restricted to in-frame sequences. Some clones are absent from its copies; in checked studies, under half trace to an unresolved V gene, and the reason for the others is unknown. V, J and clone size were drawn from that table, and D and trimming were deduced from the DNA. The table for this sample lists 130,000 to 150,000 clones; roughly 90% of them were counted only once. The top ten clones comprise 1.2% of the sample.

The origin of this receptor is a woman in her thirties with acute COVID-19. This sequence uses TRBV6-5 and TRBJ2-7; a stretch of 10 junction bases matches TRBD2. The sequenced sample was PBMCs or T cells enriched from blood (not recorded which). In nucleotides, the sequence is TGTGCCAGCAATCCCACTAGCGGGATGGGCGAGCAGTACTTC. Its translation is CASNPTSGMGEQYF.